This is a list of T cell receptor beta chains from one sample in a study of cytomegalovirus exposure and HLA in healthy donors. TCRdb's table, derived via immunoSEQ multiplex PCR, lists solely in-frame clones and lacks some. The data hold over 100,000 clones, with approximately 73% observed a single time. Material: PBMCs. The source is a man aged 40-49 years in good health and CMV-seronegative. CDR3s include the opening cysteine and the closing phenylalanine or tryptophan. A D gene is named only where the DNA matches it firmly. The listing skips clone size in some rows; elsewhere it reads once, few, many or a size class.

>NA|TRBJ2-3|NA|TRBV6-5
CASQTHNTQYF
TGTGCCAGCCAAACTCATAATACGCAGTATTTT
>TRBD1|TRBJ1-5|few|TRBV5-6
CASSSTGNQPQHF
TGTGCCAGCAGCTCGACAGGGAATCAGCCCCAGCATTTT
>TRBD1|TRBJ1-4|few|TRBV5-1
CASSDRQGGEKLFF
TGCGCCAGCAGCGATCGACAGGGGGGAGAAAAACTGTTTTTT
>NA|TRBJ2-1|few|TRBV4-1
CASSQDPLRGNEQFF
TGCGCCAGCAGCCAAGATCCTCTAAGGGGGAATGAGCAGTTCTTC
>NA|TRBJ2-7|NA|TRBV6-5
CASSVTGSYEQYF
TGTGCCAGCAGTGTCACGGGTTCCTACGAGCAGTACTTC
>NA|TRBJ1-5|few|TRBV4-1
CASSQGWGRPMMAQHF
TGCGCCAGCAGCCAAGGGTGGGGGCGTCCGATGATGGCCCAGCATTTT
>NA|TRBJ2-3|NA|TRBV4-2
CASSQVGGTDTQYF
TGTGCCAGCAGCCAAGTCGGGGGCACAGATACGCAGTATTTT
>TRBD2|TRBJ2-7|NA|TRBV5-4
CASSSGLVYEQYF
TGTGCCAGCAGCTCAGGACTAGTCTACGAGCAGTACTTC
>NA|TRBJ2-3|NA|TRBV6-1
CASSLTASSTDTQYF
TGTGCCAGCAGCTTGACAGCTTCCTCCACAGATACGCAGTATTTT
>TRBD1|TRBJ2-7|NA|TRBV7-6
CASSPGTDYEQYF
TGTGCCAGCAGCCCCGGGACAGACTACGAGCAGTACTTC
>NA|TRBJ2-2|NA|TRBV15
CATSRDPLDNTGELFF
TGTGCCACCAGCAGAGATCCCCTAGACAACACCGGGGAGCTGTTTTTT
>TRBD1|TRBJ2-7|NA|TRBV4-3
CASRRTGEADEQYF
TGCGCCAGCAGAAGGACAGGGGAGGCTGACGAGCAGTACTTC
>NA|TRBJ2-2|NA|TRBV9
CASSVVGGQTGELFF
TGTGCCAGCAGCGTAGTGGGGGGGCAAACCGGGGAGCTGTTTTTT
>NA|TRBJ2-5|few|TRBV7-9
CASILLGGGLQETQYF
TGTGCCAGCATCCTTCTAGGCGGGGGCCTCCAAGAGACCCAGTACTTC
>TRBD1|TRBJ1-1|NA|TRBV6-5
CASSYFGQGGEAFF
TGTGCCAGCAGTTACTTCGGACAGGGTGGGGAAGCTTTCTTT
>TRBD1|TRBJ2-1|NA|TRBV5-1
CASSRPGTGAPDSYNEQFF
TGCGCCAGCAGCCGACCCGGGACAGGGGCCCCAGATTCCTACAATGAGCAGTTCTTC
>TRBD1|TRBJ1-1|NA|TRBV18
CASSNRGDTEAFF
TGTGCCAGCTCAAACAGGGGGGACACTGAAGCTTTCTTT
>NA|TRBJ2-7|NA|TRBV27
CASSRAGAYEQYF
TGTGCCAGCAGTCGAGCAGGGGCCTACGAGCAGTACTTC
>NA|TRBJ2-5|NA|TRBV4-2
CASSMSGTSETQYF
TGTGCCAGCAGCATGTCGGGAACCTCAGAGACCCAGTACTTC
>TRBD1|TRBJ1-5|NA|TRBV30
CAWSATGGFGQPQHF
TGTGCCTGGAGTGCGACAGGGGGCTTTGGGCAGCCCCAGCATTTT
>TRBD2|TRBJ2-5|NA|TRBV7-9
CASTVLAGGPSPFQETQYF
TGTGCCAGCACCGTACTAGCGGGGGGCCCCTCACCGTTTCAAGAGACCCAGTACTTC
>TRBD1|TRBJ1-5|few|TRBV4-1
CASSQEPGQSRGPQHF
TGCGCCAGCAGCCAAGAGCCGGGACAGAGCCGCGGGCCCCAGCATTTT
>NA|TRBJ2-1|NA|TRBV6-5
CASNKPTSNEQFF
TGTGCCAGCAACAAACCTACTAGCAATGAGCAGTTCTTC
>TRBD2|TRBJ2-1|NA|TRBV13
CASSFRAGVINEQFF
TGTGCCAGCAGCTTCAGAGCGGGGGTTATCAATGAGCAGTTCTTC
>TRBD2|TRBJ2-7|NA|TRBV29-1
CSVGGGSSYEQYF
TGCAGCGTTGGGGGGGGGAGCTCCTACGAGCAGTACTTC
>NA|TRBJ2-7|few|TRBV18
CASSPEGWEQYF
TGTGCCAGCTCACCTGAGGGTTGGGAGCAGTACTTC
>TRBD1|TRBJ2-2|NA|TRBV7-2
CASSTRRDRVDGELFF
TGTGCCAGCAGCACCCGCCGGGACAGGGTTGACGGGGAGCTGTTTTTT
>NA|TRBJ2-3|NA|TRBV7-2
CASSLVAGRDTQYF
TGTGCCAGCAGCTTGGTGGCGGGGAGAGATACGCAGTATTTT
>NA|TRBJ1-6|NA|TRBV5-4
CASSGDQGFGSPLHF
TGTGCCAGCAGCGGCGACCAGGGTTTTGGTTCACCCCTCCACTTT
>TRBD2|TRBJ2-1|NA|TRBV7-2
CASSSTSGEYNEQFF
TGTGCCAGCAGCTCGACTAGCGGGGAGTACAATGAGCAGTTCTTC
>NA|TRBJ1-5|NA|TRBV18
CASSSGHSNQPQHF
TGTGCCAGCTCGTCGGGACACAGCAATCAGCCCCAGCATTTT
>NA|TRBJ1-4|NA|TRBV7-2
CASSLGPPGPTNEKLFF
TGTGCCAGCAGCTTAGGGCCCCCAGGGCCAACTAATGAAAAACTGTTTTTT
>TRBD2|TRBJ2-3|NA|TRBV18
CASSPFPLAGGTDTQYF
TGTGCCAGCTCACCATTCCCGCTAGCGGGGGGCACAGATACGCAGTATTTT
>TRBD2|TRBJ2-3|NA|TRBV6-5
CASSSGGRRDTQYF
TGTGCCAGCAGTTCGGGGGGGCGCAGGGATACGCAGTATTTT
>NA|TRBJ2-2|NA|TRBV7-2
CASSPHSPGTGELFF
TGTGCCAGCAGCCCCCATAGCCCTGGTACCGGGGAGCTGTTTTTT
>TRBD1|TRBJ1-4|NA|TRBV15
CATGRDRGEKLFF
TGTGCCACCGGCCGGGACAGGGGAGAAAAACTGTTTTTT
>TRBD1|TRBJ1-2|NA|TRBV25-1
CASSATGGFFLNYGYTF
TGTGCCAGCAGTGCGACAGGGGGATTCTTCCTTAACTATGGCTACACCTTC
>TRBD1|TRBJ1-6|few|TRBV7-8
CASSLDRGNSPLHF
TGTGCCAGCAGCTTAGACAGGGGTAATTCACCCCTCCACTTT
>TRBD1|TRBJ1-1|NA|TRBV5-4
CASSPTGGVTEAFF
TGTGCCAGCAGCCCAACAGGGGGGGTCACTGAAGCTTTCTTT
>TRBD1|TRBJ1-6|once|TRBV5-1
CASSAGQGANNSPLHF
TGCGCCAGCAGCGCAGGACAGGGGGCGAATAATTCACCCCTCCACTTT
>TRBD1|TRBJ2-7|NA|TRBV28
CASSGTPTGPHEQYF
TGTGCCAGCAGTGGAACCCCGACAGGGCCCCACGAGCAGTACTTC
>TRBD1|TRBJ2-5|NA|TRBV7-9
CASSLAKGTGGGKTQYF
TGTGCCAGCAGCTTAGCGAAAGGGACAGGGGGTGGAAAGACCCAGTACTTC
>NA|TRBJ2-3|NA|TRBV7-9
CASSHTGDTQYF
TGTGCCAGCAGCCATACAGGAGATACGCAGTATTTT
>TRBD1|TRBJ2-2|NA|TRBV5-1
CASSLEIGDRATRELFF
TGCGCCAGCAGCTTGGAGATAGGGGACAGGGCGACCCGGGAGCTGTTTTTT
>TRBD1|TRBJ1-6|NA|TRBV4-1
CASSQDWDRGLNSPLHF
TGCGCCAGCAGCCAAGATTGGGACAGGGGACTTAATTCACCCCTCCACTTT
>NA|TRBJ2-3|NA|TRBV15
CATSRGFGGSTDTQYF
TGTGCCACCAGCAGAGGGTTCGGCGGGAGCACAGATACGCAGTATTTT
>NA|TRBJ2-1|once|TRBV6-4
CASSDSQLEQFF
TGTGCCAGCAGTGACTCACAGTTAGAGCAGTTCTTC
>NA|TRBJ1-1|few|TRBV4-3
CASSLRTVATEAFF
TGCGCCAGCAGCCTTCGAACGGTTGCGACTGAAGCTTTCTTT
>NA|TRBJ2-7|few|TRBV11-1
CASSLNSYEQYF
TGTGCCAGCAGCCTTAACTCCTACGAGCAGTACTTC
>TRBD2|TRBJ2-1|NA|TRBV10-3
CAISDPPEKLAGAHNEQFF
TGTGCCATCAGTGACCCCCCCGAAAAACTAGCGGGGGCCCACAATGAGCAGTTCTTC
>TRBD1|TRBJ2-1|NA|TRBV5-1
CASSSRTGVSDEQFF
TGCGCCAGCAGCTCAAGGACAGGGGTTAGCGATGAGCAGTTCTTC
>TRBD1|TRBJ2-2|few|TRBV19
CASSIVGGNGELFF
TGTGCCAGTAGTATAGTAGGGGGCAACGGGGAGCTGTTTTTT
>NA|TRBJ2-5|NA|TRBV4-1
CASSPVEGETQYF
TGCGCCAGCAGCCCAGTGGAGGGGGAGACCCAGTACTTC
>NA|TRBJ2-5|NA|TRBV6-5
CASRGDGGTQETQYF
TGTGCCAGCAGGGGGGATGGGGGGACCCAAGAGACCCAGTACTTC
>NA|TRBJ2-5|few|TRBV6-5
CASSYSRRETQYF
TGTGCCAGCAGTTACTCGAGGAGGGAGACCCAGTACTTC